This T cell receptor (beta chain) originates from a study of T cells in Graves' hyperthyroidism and ophthalmopathy. Template material for amplifying TCR beta CDR3 regions consisted of RNA transcripts. RT-PCR in the first round (using the HTBI primer set) targeted the TCR CDR3. Using its own MiXCR run on the multiplex PCR reads, TCRdb lists one record per CDR3 protein. The profile covers some 650,000 distinct CDR3 sequences, with 16% appearing a single time and roughly 3.5% taken by the ten largest. V gave up 5 bases and J gave up 4 bases, with 23 bases separating them. CDR1 is MDHEN and CDR2 is SYDVKM in the germline V gene. This CDR3 comprises 17 residues. The table lists this clonotype with many counts. With duration under 3 months, ophthalmopathy was active: Clinical Activity Score at least 3, NOSPECS at least 4.

The sequencing sample was made of blood. The TCR was taken from a woman in her thirties or forties with Graves' ophthalmopathy. The chain joins TRBV28 to TRBJ1-2, with D tentatively TRBD1 (5 bases). The CDR3 spells CASSVTTLSGTAYGYTF. Here the CDR3 DNA reads TGTGCCAGCAGTGTAACGACTCTTTCGGGGACGGCCTATGGCTACACCTTC.